The sequence of this TCR beta chain was determined in a study of T cells in women clearing cervical HPV infection (dated by TCRdb to between 2018 and 2020). Regarding the complete study: The cases were 25 to 30 women with histologically confirmed HPV16-related CIN3 or worse, and 2 of these cases were invasive cancers. The 20 to 25 controls were women who cleared a single incident HPV16 infection within 12 months without developing precancer or cancer. Blood from cases was collected at the visit where the lesion was first found, while blood from controls was collected once the infection could no longer be detected. Among cases, blood sampling came a median of almost 150 days after lesion detection, with an interquartile range of about 80 to 220 days. Since only a few of the women had HLA typing available, the possibility that HLA type was acting as a confounder could not be ruled out. Nested within Costa Rica's Guanacaste HPV Natural History Study, an exploratory proof-of-principle case-control study compared TCR repertoires across cervical HPV16 outcomes. Cases were matched to controls by age within five years and by the year the sample was collected. Median age was 34 years in cases versus approximately 37 in controls, and baseline characteristics did not differ significantly. In the parent cohort, some 10,000 women aged 18 or older were enrolled in Guanacaste, Costa Rica, during 1993 to 1994 and were followed for roughly 7 years. Five blinded duplicates per group were added as quality controls, so that about 60 samples were obtained: some 50 participants and around 10 replicates.

Every participant had a single incident cervical HPV16 infection, and prevalent HPV16 infections were excluded. Cervical HPV DNA was detected with MY09/MY11 PCR, and genotyping was done with dot-blot hybridization. About 15 mL of heparinized blood were centrifuged, and the buffy coat was aliquoted, frozen at -30°C, then stored at -80°C. QIAGEN kits were used to extract genomic DNA from the buffy coat specimens. With regard to this clone: Its cognate antigen has yet to be identified. The read terminates 3 residues ahead of where the CDR3 ends, so the germline J gene completes it.

V is pruned by 5 bases and J by 2 bases, leaving 10 bases of the junction without a gene match. The CDR3 measures 17 amino acids from cysteine to phenylalanine. The 42 bases shown cover part of the CDR3, and their frame starts at base 1. CDR1 KGHSH and CDR2 LQKENI are derived from the germline V gene. The immunoSEQ assay used multiplex PCR to amplify TCR beta CDR3 regions from an average of approximately 1,100 ng of genomic DNA per sample. Primer bias was corrected in the assay by using a complete synthetic TCR repertoire to establish an amplification baseline. The amplicons were sequenced using the Illumina platform. The published analysis was carried out like this. Sequences were error-corrected by clustering with frequency ratios and a modified nearest-neighbor algorithm and were then analyzed in the immunoSEQ Analyzer with IMGT gene definitions. TCR richness and evenness were averaged over 20 rarefaction repeats at each rarefaction depth, excluding samples with fewer sequences than the depth. V, D and J gene relative abundances were compared between groups with Wilcoxon rank sum tests, applying FDR correction. Blinded duplicates gave an intraclass correlation of around 95% for TCR richness and an average of around 83% across about 65 gene segments. In its TCRdb copy, this immuneACCESS table keeps in-frame sequences only and misses some clones. Where compared with another copy, unresolved V genes explain less than half of these, and the others have no known cause. The DNA gave D and trimming, while V, J and clone size come from that table. The data table for this sample lists some 15,000 clones. Over 9.5% of the sample goes to the ten largest clones.

Study-wide findings and limitations: Cases had lower TRBV6-7 relative abundance than controls (about 0.1% versus 0.15%; Bonferroni P = 0.0008). Because T-cell numbers per sample were unknown, differences in richness could reflect varying T-cell content rather than repertoire biology. Random forest classifiers combining richness and V gene abundances distinguished cases from controls with an estimated AUC of more than 0.75. Whether associations preceded infection or resulted from infection could not be shown with the cross-sectional design, and effector/memory subsets and HPV-specific T cells were not isolated. CIN3+ cases had significantly higher TCR repertoire richness than controls across sequencing depths, but evenness did not differ between the groups.

The rearranged segments are TRBV18 and TRBJ2-1; 9 junctional bases match TRBD2. This clonotype was sampled from a woman between 18 and 75 years old with a cervical HPV16 infection that either progressed to CIN3+ or cleared (not recorded which). The material sequenced was blood buffy coat. The CDR3 bases that were read are TGTGCCAGCTCAACGGGGTATATAGCGGGAGCCTACAATGAG. It encodes CASSTGYIAGAYNE. The complete CDR3 reads CASSTGYIAGAYNEQFF.